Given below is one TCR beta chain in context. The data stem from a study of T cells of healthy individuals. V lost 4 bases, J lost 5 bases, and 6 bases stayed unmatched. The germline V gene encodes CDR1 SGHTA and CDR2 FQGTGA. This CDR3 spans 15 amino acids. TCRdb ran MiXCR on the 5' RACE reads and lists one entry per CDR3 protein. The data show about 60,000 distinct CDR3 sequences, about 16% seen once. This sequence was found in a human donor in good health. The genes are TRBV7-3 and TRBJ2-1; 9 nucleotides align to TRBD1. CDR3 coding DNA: TGTGCCAGCAGCTGGACGGGACAGGGCCACAATGAGCAGTTCTTC. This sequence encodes CASSWTGQGHNEQFF. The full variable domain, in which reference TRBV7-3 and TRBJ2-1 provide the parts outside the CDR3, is GAGVSQTPSNKVTEKGKYVELRCDPISGHTALYWYRQSLGQGPEFLIYFQGTGAADDSGLPNDRFFAVRPEGSVSTLKIQRTERGDSAVYLCASSWTGQGHNEQFFGPGTRLTVL.